These 10 T cell receptor beta chains originate from one sample sequenced in a study of Graves' ophthalmopathy and Graves' hyperthyroidism. Transcripts of RNA were the source for amplifying TCR beta CDR3 regions. The authors performed first-round RT-PCR with HTBI primers and then a second-round multiplex PCR. Each CDR3 protein is one row after TCRdb ran MiXCR on the multiplex PCR reads. The sample consists of over 150,000 distinct CDR3 sequences, roughly two fifths of them appearing once. The sample comprised peripheral blood. These receptors all come from a woman aged 40 to 50 with Graves' ophthalmopathy.

This clonotype was counted many times. V and J are TRBV11-2 and TRBJ2-5; D possibly corresponds to TRBD1 (6 bases). The germline CDR1 and CDR2 sequences are SGHAT and FQNNGV. Trimming took off 0 bases at V and 3 bases at J, with 14 bases between the two ends. The CDR3 contains 16 residues. The CDR3 region is CASSLDVQGKKETQYF. In DNA form, the CDR3 reads TGTGCCAGCAGCTTAGATGTCCAGGGGAAAAAAGAGACCCAGTACTTC.

The chain carries TRBV18 and TRBJ2-5, with 8 bases matching TRBD1. Germline V lookup: CDR1 KGHSH, CDR2 LQKENI. V shed 3 bases and J 4 bases; nucleotides not matched to a gene: 10. This CDR3 has 16 amino acids. The CDR3 region has the DNA TGTGCCAGCTCACCTCTATATACCAGGGGGCGAGAGACCCAGTACTTC. The encoded protein is CASSPLYTRGRETQYF.

This clonotype was seen ten or more times. The chain joins TRBV11-2 to TRBJ1-5, with D hard to call. The germline V and J ends were trimmed by 5 bases and 0 bases, with 14 bases remaining between them. CDR1 and CDR2 (germline): SGHAT, FQNNGV. The CDR3 consists of 16 residues. The CDR3 DNA reads as TGTGCCAGCAGCCCTTATCCGGGTAATAGCAATCAGCCCCAGCATTTT. Protein sequence: CASSPYPGNSNQPQHF. Looking up the rest from reference TRBV11-2 and TRBJ1-5 gives the full variable domain: EAGVAQSPRYKIIEKRQSVAFWCNPISGHATLYWYQQILGQGPKLLIQFQNNGVVDDSQLPKDRFSAERLKGVDSTLKIQPAKLEDSAVYLCASSPYPGNSNQPQHFGDGTRLSIL.

This rearrangement joins TRBV6-2 or TRBV6-3 to TRBJ1-2; TRBD1 agrees at 9 bases. V dropped 6 bases and J dropped 6; count of bases not matched to a gene: 8. There are 14 residues in the CDR3. Germline V CDR1 and CDR2: MNHEY, SVGEGT. CDR3 DNA sequence: TGTGCCAGCAGCCCACAGGGACAGGGCGATGGCTACACCTTC. It codes for CASSPQGQGDGYTF.

The chain is built from TRBV4-3 and TRBJ2-5; a weak D match, TRBD2 (6 bases). Trimming left V 0 bases short and J 5 bases short, with 13 bases between. Germline values: CDR1 LGHNA, CDR2 YSLEER. The CDR3 consists of 15 residues. CDR3: CASSQDAGWGETQYF. The DNA of the CDR3 is TGCGCCAGCAGCCAAGATGCGGGATGGGGGGAGACCCAGTACTTC.

Ten or more counts support this clonotype. The genes are TRBV29-1 and TRBJ2-2, with TRBD1 as a possible D gene (5 bases). Trimming took off 1 base at V and 0 bases at J, with 6 bases between the two ends. CDR1 and CDR2 from the germline V gene are SQVTM and ANQGSEA. The CDR3 has 14 amino acids. CDR3 amino acids: CSVEGTPNTGELFF. In DNA form, the CDR3 reads TGCAGCGTTGAAGGGACACCGAACACCGGGGAGCTGTTTTTT.

This sequence joins TRBV27 and TRBJ2-5, with D perhaps TRBD2 (6 bases). V dropped 6 bases and J dropped 2 bases, with 10 bases sitting between them. CDR1 and CDR2 from the germline V gene are MNHEY and SMNVEV (reference sequence). The CDR3 contains 13 residues. CDR3 nucleotides: TGTGCCAGCAGACTGGCGGGGCAAGAGACCCAGTACTTC. This encodes CASRLAGQETQYF.

This clonotype was counted many times. The gene calls are TRBV3-1 and TRBJ2-2; D ambiguous. CDR3 length: 12 amino acids. Germline CDR1 reads LGHDT; CDR2 reads YNNKEL (reference sequence). Trimming cost V 4 bases and J 8 bases, with 8 bases left between them. The CDR3: CASSPAVGELFF. The DNA for the CDR3 is TGTGCCAGCAGCCCCGCCGTGGGGGAGCTGTTTTTT. Full variable domain (outside the CDR3, taken from reference TRBV3-1 and TRBJ2-2): DTAVSQTPKYLVTQMGNDKSIKCEQNLGHDTMYWYKQDSKKFLKIMFSYNNKELIINETVPNRFSPKSPDKAHLNLHINSLELGDSAVYFCASSPAVGELFFGEGSRLTVL.

This clonotype was seen many times. The conserved phenylalanine or tryptophan is not found at the CDR3 terminus, so this likely reflects a read error. This sequence joins TRBV30 and TRBJ1-1; no firm D call. Germline assignment: CDR1 GTSNPN and CDR2 SVGIG (reference sequence). The CDR3 runs to 13 residues. The V and J ends lost 4 bases and 0 bases respectively, with 9 bases between them. The CDR3 loop is CAWKVAMNTEAFL. In nucleotides, the CDR3 is TGTGCCTGGAAGGTCGCAATGAACACTGAAGCTTTCCTT.

This clonotype was found many times. The rearrangement joins TRBV2 to TRBJ2-7; the D is unclear. Looked up from germline, CDR1 is SNHLY and CDR2 is FYNNEI. CDR3 length equals 15 residues. The V end lost 5 bases, the J end lost 0 bases, and 14 bases lay between the germline ends. CDR3 in amino acids: CASSSITGRSYEQYF. CDR3 sequence (DNA): TGTGCCAGCAGTTCCATCACGGGCCGCTCCTACGAGCAGTACTTC. Full variable domain (outside the CDR3, taken from reference TRBV2 and TRBJ2-7): EPEVTQTPSHQVTQMGQEVILRCVPISNHLYFYWYRQILGQKVEFLVSFYNNEISEKSEIFDDQFSVERPDGSNFTLKIRSTKLEDSAMYFCASSSITGRSYEQYFGPGTRLTVT.